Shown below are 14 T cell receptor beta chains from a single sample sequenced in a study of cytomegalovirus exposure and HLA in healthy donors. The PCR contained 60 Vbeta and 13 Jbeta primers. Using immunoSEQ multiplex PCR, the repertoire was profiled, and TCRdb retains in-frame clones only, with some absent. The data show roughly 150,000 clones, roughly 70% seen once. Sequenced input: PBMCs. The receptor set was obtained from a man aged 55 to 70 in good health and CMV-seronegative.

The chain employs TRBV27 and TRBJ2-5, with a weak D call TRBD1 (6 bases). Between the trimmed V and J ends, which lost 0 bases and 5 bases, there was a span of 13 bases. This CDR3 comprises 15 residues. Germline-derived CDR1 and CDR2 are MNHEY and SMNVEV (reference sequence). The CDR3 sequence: CASSLSPQGRETQYF. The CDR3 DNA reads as TGTGCCAGCAGTTTATCACCACAGGGTAGGGAGACCCAGTACTTC.

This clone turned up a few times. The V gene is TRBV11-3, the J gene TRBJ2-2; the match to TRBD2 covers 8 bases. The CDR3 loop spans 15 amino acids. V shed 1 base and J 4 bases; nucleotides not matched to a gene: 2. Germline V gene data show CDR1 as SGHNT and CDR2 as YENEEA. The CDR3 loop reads CASSLGAGVTGELFF. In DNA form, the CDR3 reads TGTGCCAGCAGCTTAGGAGCGGGAGTCACCGGGGAGCTGTTTTTT.

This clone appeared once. The DNA of the CDR3 is TGTGCCAGTAGGCTTACAGGTCTCGCTGAAGCTTTCTTT. Its translation is CASRLTGLAEAFF. The chain joins TRBV19 to TRBJ1-1, with D possibly being TRBD1 (5 bases). The ends were cut back, 6 bases at V and 6 bases at J, with 14 bases in the middle. The CDR3 is made up of 13 amino acids. Germline V gene data show CDR1 as LNHDA and CDR2 as SQIVND (reference sequence).

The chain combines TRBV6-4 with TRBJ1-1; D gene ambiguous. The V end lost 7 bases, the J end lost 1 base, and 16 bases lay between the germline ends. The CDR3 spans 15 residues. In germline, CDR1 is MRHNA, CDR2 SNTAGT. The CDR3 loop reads CASTPGYAGNTEAFF. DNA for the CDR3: TGTGCCAGCACCCCAGGTTATGCGGGGAACACTGAAGCTTTCTTT.

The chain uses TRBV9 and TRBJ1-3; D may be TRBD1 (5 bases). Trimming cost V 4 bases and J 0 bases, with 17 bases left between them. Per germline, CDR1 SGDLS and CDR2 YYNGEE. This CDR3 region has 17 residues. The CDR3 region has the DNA TGTGCCAGCAGCTCACGACAGACATCGAGCTCTGGAAACACCATATATTTT. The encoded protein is CASSSRQTSSSGNTIYF.

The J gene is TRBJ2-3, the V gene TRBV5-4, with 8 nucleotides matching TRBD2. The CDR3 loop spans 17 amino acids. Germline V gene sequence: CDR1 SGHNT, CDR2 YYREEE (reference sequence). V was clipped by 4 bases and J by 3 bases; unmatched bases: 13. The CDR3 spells CASSPSLSGIWTDTQYF. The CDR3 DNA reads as TGTGCCAGCAGCCCCAGCCTTAGCGGGATATGGACAGATACGCAGTATTTT.

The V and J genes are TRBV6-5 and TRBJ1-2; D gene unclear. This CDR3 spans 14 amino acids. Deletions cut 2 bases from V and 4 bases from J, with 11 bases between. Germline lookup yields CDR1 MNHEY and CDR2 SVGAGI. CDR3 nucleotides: TGTGCCAGCAGTTACGACCCGGGTCCCTATGGCTACACCTTC. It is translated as CASSYDPGPYGYTF.

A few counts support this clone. CDR3 in amino acids: CASSSQAMGTGELFF. CDR3 nucleotides: TGTGCCAGTAGTAGCCAGGCGATGGGCACCGGGGAGCTGTTTTTT. The J gene is TRBJ2-2, the V gene TRBV19; D is undetermined. Per the germline V gene, CDR1 is LNHDA and CDR2 is SQIVND (reference sequence). The V and J ends lost 4 bases and 4 bases respectively, with 13 bases between them. The CDR3 covers 15 residues.

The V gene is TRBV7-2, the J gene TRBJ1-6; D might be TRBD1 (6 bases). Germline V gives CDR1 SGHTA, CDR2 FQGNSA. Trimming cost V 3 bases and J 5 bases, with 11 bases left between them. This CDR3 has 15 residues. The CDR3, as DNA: TGTGCCAGCAGCTTTGCAGGACAGCATAATTCACCCCTCCACTTT. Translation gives CASSFAGQHNSPLHF.

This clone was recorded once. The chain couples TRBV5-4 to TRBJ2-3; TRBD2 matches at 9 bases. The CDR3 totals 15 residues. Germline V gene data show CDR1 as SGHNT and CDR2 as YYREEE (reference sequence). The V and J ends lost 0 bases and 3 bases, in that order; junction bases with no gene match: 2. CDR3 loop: CASSLAAGGTDTQYF. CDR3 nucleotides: TGTGCCAGCAGCTTGGCAGCGGGGGGAACAGATACGCAGTATTTT.

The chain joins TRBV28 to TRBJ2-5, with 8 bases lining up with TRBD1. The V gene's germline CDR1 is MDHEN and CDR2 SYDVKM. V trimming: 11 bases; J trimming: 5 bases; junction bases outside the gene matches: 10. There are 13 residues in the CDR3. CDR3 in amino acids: CAGSTGVRETQYF. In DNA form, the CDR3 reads TGTGCCGGATCGACAGGGGTTCGGGAGACCCAGTACTTC.

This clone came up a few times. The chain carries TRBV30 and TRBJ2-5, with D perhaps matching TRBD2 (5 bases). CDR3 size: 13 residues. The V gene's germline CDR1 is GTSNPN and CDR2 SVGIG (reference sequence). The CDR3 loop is CARTGMYQETQYF. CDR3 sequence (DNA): TGTGCGCGGACCGGGATGTACCAAGAGACCCAGTACTTC.

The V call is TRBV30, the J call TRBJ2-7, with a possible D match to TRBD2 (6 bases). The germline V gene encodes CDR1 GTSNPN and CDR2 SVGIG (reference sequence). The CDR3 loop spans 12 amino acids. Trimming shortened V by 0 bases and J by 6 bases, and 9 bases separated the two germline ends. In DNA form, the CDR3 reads TGTGCCTGGAGTGTTGGGGGAGGCGAGCAGTACTTC. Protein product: CAWSVGGGEQYF.

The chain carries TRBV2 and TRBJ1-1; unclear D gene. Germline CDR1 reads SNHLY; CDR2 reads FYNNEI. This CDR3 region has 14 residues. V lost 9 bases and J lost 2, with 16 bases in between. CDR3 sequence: CASFRGPGNTEAFF. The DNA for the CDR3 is TGTGCCAGTTTCCGCGGGCCGGGTAACACTGAAGCTTTCTTT.